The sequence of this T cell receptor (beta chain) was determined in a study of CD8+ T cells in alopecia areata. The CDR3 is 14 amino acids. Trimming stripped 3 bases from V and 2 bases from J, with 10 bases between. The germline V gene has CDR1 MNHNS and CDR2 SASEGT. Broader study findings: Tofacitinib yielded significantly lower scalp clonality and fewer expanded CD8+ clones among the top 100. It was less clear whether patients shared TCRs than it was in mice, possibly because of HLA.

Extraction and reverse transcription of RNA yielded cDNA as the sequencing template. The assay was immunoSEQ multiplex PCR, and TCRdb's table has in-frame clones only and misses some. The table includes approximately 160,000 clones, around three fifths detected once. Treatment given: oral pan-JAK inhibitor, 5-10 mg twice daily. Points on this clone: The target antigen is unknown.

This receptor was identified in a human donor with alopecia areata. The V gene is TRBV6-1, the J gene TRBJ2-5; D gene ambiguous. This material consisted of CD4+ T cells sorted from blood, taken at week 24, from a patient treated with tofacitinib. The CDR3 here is CASSDRLFQETQYF. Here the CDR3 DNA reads TGTGCCAGCAGTGATCGCCTCTTTCAAGAGACCCAGTACTTC.